Included here is one T cell receptor (beta chain) sequence, with context. The target antigen is unknown. TCR beta CDR3 regions were amplified from RNA transcripts. Using the HTBI primer set, a first-round RT-PCR was run on the TCR CDR3. One entry per CDR3 protein, called by TCRdb with MiXCR from the multiplex PCR reads. Here the sample spans 550,000 to 600,000 distinct CDR3 sequences, over 15% being singletons. CDR1 is MDHEN, CDR2 SYDVKM, per germline. The CDR3 runs 14 residues. Trimming removed 6 bases from V and 8 bases from J; junction bases left unmatched: 6. This specimen belongs to a study of T cells in Graves' hyperthyroidism and ophthalmopathy. Study outcomes and limitations: Most expanded thyroid clonotypes above 0.001 also appeared in blood.

The receptor was derived from a woman aged 18-29 years with Graves' hyperthyroidism. The sequenced material came from blood. The V gene is TRBV28, the J gene TRBJ1-4; 10 bases are shared with TRBD1. CDR3 sequence reads: CASRPPGQGEKLFF. CDR3 in DNA: TGTGCCAGCAGGCCTCCGGGACAGGGGGAAAAACTGTTTTTT. Drawing the rest from reference TRBV28 and TRBJ1-4, the complete variable domain is DVKVTQSSRYLVKRTGEKVFLECVQDMDHENMFWYRQDPGLGLRLIYFSYDVKMKEKGDIPEGYSVSREKKERFSLILESASTNQTSMYLCASRPPGQGEKLFFGSGTQLSVL.